This T cell receptor (beta chain) was captured by sequencing in a study of T cells after yellow fever vaccination. The study's findings and limits: High-abundance clonotypes from the bulk population could contaminate FACS-sorted repertoires. Few clonotypes appeared in both CD4 and CD8 compartments. Boosting was followed by the reappearance of most primary-vaccination clones (96% CD4, under 90% CD8).

A process of 5'RACE template switching, which added a universal primer site and UMIs, was used to make TCR cDNA. TCRdb reanalysed the 5' RACE reads using MiXCR and keeps one entry per CDR3 protein. The data contain about 350,000 distinct CDR3 sequences, roughly 8.6% of them singletons. CDR3 size: 14 residues. V lost 4 bases and J 0 bases, leaving 7 bases between the germline ends. This clonotype has just a few counts. The antigen is unknown. This TCR was sampled from a man aged 18 to 30 who received the YFV17D yellow fever vaccine. The gene calls are TRBV12-3 or TRBV12-4 and TRBJ2-1; D is undetermined. The source material was PBMCs, sampled roughly 45 days after the first yellow fever vaccination. CDR3 protein: CASSWEASYNEQFF. In DNA, the CDR3 is TGTGCCAGCAGTTGGGAAGCCTCCTACAATGAGCAGTTCTTC.